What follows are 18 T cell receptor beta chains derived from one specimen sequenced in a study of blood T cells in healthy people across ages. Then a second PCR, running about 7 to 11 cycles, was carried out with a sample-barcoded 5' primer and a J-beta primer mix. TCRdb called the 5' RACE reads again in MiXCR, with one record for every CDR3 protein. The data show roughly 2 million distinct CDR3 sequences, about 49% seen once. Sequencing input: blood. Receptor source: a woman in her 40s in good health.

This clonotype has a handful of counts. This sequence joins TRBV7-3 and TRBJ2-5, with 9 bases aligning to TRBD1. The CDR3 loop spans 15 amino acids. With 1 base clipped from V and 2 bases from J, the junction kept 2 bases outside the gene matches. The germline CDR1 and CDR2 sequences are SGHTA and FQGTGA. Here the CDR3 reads CASSLRQGVQETQYF. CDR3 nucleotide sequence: TGTGCCAGCAGCTTAAGACAGGGGGTTCAAGAGACCCAGTACTTC.

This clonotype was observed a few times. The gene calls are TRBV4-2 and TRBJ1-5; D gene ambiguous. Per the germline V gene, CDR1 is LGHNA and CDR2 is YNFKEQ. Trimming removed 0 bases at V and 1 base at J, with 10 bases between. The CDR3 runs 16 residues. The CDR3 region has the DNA TGTGCCAGCAGCCAAGATCGGGATTACAGCAATCAGCCCCAGCATTTT. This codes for CASSQDRDYSNQPQHF.

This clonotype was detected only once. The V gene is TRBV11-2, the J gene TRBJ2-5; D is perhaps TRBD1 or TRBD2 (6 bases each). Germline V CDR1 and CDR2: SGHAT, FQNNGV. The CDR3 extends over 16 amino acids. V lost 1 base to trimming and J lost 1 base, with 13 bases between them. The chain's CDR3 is CASSLGRGLGQETQYF. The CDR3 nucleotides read TGTGCCAGCAGCTTAGGCCGGGGGCTGGGCCAAGAGACCCAGTACTTC.

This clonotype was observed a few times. CDR3 residues: CASSSGTSGGFNEQFF. The CDR3 nucleotides are TGTGCCAGCAGCTCAGGGACTAGCGGGGGGTTCAATGAGCAGTTCTTC. The chain links TRBV13 to TRBJ2-1; TRBD2 agrees at 15 bases. V dropped 4 bases and J dropped 6; count of bases not matched to a gene: 4. The CDR3 runs 16 residues. CDR1 is PRHDT and CDR2 is FYEKMQ in the germline V gene (reference sequence).

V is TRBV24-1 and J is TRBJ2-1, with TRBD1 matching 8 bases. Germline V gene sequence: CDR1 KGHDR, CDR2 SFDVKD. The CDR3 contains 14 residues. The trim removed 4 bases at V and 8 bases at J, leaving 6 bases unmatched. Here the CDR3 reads CATSDPDRGYEQFF. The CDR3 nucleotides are TGTGCCACCAGTGACCCAGACAGGGGCTATGAGCAGTTCTTC.

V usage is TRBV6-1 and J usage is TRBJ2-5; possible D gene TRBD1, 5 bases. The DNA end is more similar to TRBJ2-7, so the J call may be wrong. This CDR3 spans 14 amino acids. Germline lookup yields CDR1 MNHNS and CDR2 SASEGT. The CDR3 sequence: CASSEGRQGYEQYF. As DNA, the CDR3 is TGTGCCAGCAGTGAAGGTCGGCAGGGCTACGAGCAGTACTTC.

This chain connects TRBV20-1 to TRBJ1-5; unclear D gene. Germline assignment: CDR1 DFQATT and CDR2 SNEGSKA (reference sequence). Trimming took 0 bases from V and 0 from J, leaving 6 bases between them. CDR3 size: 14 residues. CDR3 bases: TGCAGTGCTAGAGAGTCAAATAGCAATCAGCCCCAGCATTTT. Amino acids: CSARESNSNQPQHF.

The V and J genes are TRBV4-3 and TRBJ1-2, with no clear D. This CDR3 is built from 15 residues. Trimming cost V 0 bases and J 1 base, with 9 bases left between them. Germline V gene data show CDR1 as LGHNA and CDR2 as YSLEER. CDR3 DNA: TGCGCCAGCAGCCAAGATCGAGGAGTTAACTATGGCTACACCTTC. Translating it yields CASSQDRGVNYGYTF.

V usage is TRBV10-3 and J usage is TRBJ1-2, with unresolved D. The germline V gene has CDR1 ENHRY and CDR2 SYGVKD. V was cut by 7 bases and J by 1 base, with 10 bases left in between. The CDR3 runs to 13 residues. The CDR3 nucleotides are TGTGCCATCAACCCAGAGCTTAACTATGGCTACACCTTC. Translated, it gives CAINPELNYGYTF.

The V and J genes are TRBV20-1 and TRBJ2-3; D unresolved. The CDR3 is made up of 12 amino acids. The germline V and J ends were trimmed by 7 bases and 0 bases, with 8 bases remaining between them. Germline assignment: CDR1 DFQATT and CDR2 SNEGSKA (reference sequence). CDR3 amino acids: CSDVGSTDTQYF. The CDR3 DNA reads TGCAGTGACGTGGGGAGCACAGATACGCAGTATTTT.

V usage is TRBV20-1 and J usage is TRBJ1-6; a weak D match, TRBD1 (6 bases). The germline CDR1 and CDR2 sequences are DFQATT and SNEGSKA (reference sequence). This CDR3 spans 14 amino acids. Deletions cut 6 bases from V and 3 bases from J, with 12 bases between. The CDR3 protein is CSAGGGVYNSPLHF. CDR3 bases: TGCAGTGCAGGAGGGGGGGTCTATAATTCACCCCTCCACTTT.

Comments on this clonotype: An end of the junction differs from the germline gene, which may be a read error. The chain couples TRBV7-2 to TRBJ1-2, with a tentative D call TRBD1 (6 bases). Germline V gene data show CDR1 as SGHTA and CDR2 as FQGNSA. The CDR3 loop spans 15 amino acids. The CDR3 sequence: CASGLNGQKSYGYTF. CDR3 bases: TGTGCCAGCGGCTTAAATGGACAGAAGTCCTATGGCTACACCTTC.

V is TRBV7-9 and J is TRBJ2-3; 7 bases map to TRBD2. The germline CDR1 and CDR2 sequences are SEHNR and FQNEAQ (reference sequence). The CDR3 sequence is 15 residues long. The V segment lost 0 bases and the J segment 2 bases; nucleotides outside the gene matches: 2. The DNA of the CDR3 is TGTGCCAGCAGCTTAGCGGCGGGGGTCACAGATACGCAGTATTTT. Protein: CASSLAAGVTDTQYF.

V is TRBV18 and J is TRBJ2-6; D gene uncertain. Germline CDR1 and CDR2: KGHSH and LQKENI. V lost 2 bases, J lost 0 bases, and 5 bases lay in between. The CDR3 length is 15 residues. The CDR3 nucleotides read TGTGCCAGCTCACCAGAGCTCTCTGGGGCCAACGTCCTGACTTTC. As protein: CASSPELSGANVLTF.

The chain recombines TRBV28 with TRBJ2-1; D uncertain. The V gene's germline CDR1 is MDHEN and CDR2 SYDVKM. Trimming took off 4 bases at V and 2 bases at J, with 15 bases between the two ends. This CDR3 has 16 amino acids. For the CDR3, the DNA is TGTGCCAGCAGTTCCCTACTTCCGATCACCTACAATGAGCAGTTCTTC. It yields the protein CASSSLLPITYNEQFF. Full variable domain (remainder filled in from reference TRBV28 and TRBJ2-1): DVKVTQSSRYLVKRTGEKVFLECVQDMDHENMFWYRQDPGLGLRLIYFSYDVKMKEKGDIPEGYSVSREKKERFSLILESASTNQTSMYLCASSSLLPITYNEQFFGPGTRLTVL.

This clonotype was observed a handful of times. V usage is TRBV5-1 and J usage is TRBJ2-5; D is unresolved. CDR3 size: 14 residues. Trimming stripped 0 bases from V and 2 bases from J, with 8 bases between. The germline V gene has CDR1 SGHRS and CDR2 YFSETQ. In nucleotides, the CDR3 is TGCGCCAGCAGCTTGGGGCATGGTCAAGAGACCCAGTACTTC. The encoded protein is CASSLGHGQETQYF.

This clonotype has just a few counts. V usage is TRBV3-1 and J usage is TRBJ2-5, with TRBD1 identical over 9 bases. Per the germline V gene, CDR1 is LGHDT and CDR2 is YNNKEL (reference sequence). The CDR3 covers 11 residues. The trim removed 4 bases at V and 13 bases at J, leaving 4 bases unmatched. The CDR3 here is CASSLQGALYF. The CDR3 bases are TGTGCCAGCAGCCTACAGGGGGCCCTGTACTTC.

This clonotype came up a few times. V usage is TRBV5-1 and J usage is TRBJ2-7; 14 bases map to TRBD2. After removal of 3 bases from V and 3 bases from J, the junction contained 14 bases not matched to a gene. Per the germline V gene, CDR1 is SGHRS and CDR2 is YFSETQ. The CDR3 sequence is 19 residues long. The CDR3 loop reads CASSSQSTSGGARDYEQYF. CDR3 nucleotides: TGCGCCAGCAGCTCGCAATCGACTAGCGGGGGGGCTAGGGACTACGAGCAGTACTTC. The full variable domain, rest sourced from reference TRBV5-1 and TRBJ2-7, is KAGVTQTPRYLIKTRGQQVTLSCSPISGHRSVSWYQQTPGQGLQFLFEYFSETQRNKGNFPGRFSGRQFSNSRSEMNVSTLELGDSALYLCASSSQSTSGGARDYEQYFGPGTRLTVT.